This T cell receptor (beta chain) was sequenced for a study of T cells after yellow fever vaccination. General study points: FACS-sorted repertoires might harbor abundant contaminating clonotypes from the bulk population. Clones from primary vaccination mostly reappeared after the booster (96% CD4, around 90% CD8). Clonotypes appearing in both CD4 and CD8 compartments existed, and their share was small.

Template switching by 5'RACE produced TCR cDNA, adding a universal primer site and UMIs. One entry per CDR3 protein, called by TCRdb with MiXCR from the 5' RACE reads. The data contain under 400,000 distinct CDR3 sequences, about an eighth of them singletons. Trimming left V 5 bases short and J 12 bases short, with 17 bases between. The germline CDR1 and CDR2 sequences are SGHTA and FQGNSA. The CDR3 runs 13 residues. This clonotype was seen a few times. Antigen unknown. The clonotype was recovered from a young man who received the YFV17D yellow fever vaccine. V usage is TRBV7-2 and J usage is TRBJ2-1, with TRBD2 as a possible D gene (6 bases). The specimen comprised CD4+ T cells sorted from PBMCs, sampled 15 days after the yellow fever booster vaccination. CDR3 sequence: CASSEMHPGGQFF. The CDR3 DNA reads TGTGCCAGCAGCGAGATGCACCCCGGGGGGCAGTTCTTC.